A selection of T cell receptor beta chains follows, all from one sample in a study of CD8+ T cells in alopecia areata. Sequencing was performed with immunoSEQ multiplex PCR; in TCRdb, only in-frame clones are kept and a portion is missing. This sample has 150,000 or so clones; over 45% occur once, and the top ten carry around 7%. The sample comprised CD4+ T cells sorted from blood. The receptor source for this set is a human donor with alopecia areata. The CDR3 runs from the conserved cysteine through the conserved F or W. The order of the fields is D gene, J gene, V gene, clone size, CDR3 protein, CDR3 DNA. A D gene is named only where the DNA matches it firmly. Size is stated for part of the rows, as once, few or many counts, or as a class when the clone is expanded.

>TRBD2|TRBJ2-1|TRBV23-1|.
CASSQSVLAGVRNEQFF
TGCGCCAGCAGTCAATCGGTCCTAGCGGGAGTGAGGAATGAGCAGTTCTTC
>.|TRBJ2-5|TRBV7-8|.
CASSLAGGETQYF
TGTGCCAGCAGCTTAGCGGGGGGAGAGACCCAGTACTTC
>TRBD2|TRBJ2-1|TRBV28|.
CASSFTSGGNEQFF
TGTGCCAGCAGTTTTACTAGCGGGGGGAATGAGCAGTTCTTC
>.|TRBJ2-3|TRBV9|.
CASSVGGSGDTQYF
TGTGCCAGCAGCGTAGGGGGATCGGGAGATACGCAGTATTTT
>.|TRBJ2-7|TRBV29-1|few
CSVVGGSIYEQYF
TGCAGCGTTGTGGGGGGTAGCATTTACGAGCAGTACTTC
>TRBD2|TRBJ2-1|TRBV29-1|.
CSVSRSSGSTEQFF
TGCAGCGTTAGTAGGTCTAGCGGGAGTACTGAGCAGTTCTTC
>.|TRBJ1-1|TRBV29-1|.
CSAGDTEAFF
TGCAGCGCTGGCGACACTGAAGCTTTCTTT
>TRBD1|TRBJ1-1|TRBV5-1|.
CASSLTGDTEAFF
TGCGCCAGCAGCTTAACAGGGGACACTGAAGCTTTCTTT
>.|TRBJ1-2|TRBV18|few
CASSPSGDAYGYTF
TGTGCCAGCTCACCTTCAGGGGATGCCTATGGCTACACCTTC
>TRBD2|TRBJ2-7|TRBV7-9|few
CASRLAGAYEQYF
TGTGCCAGCAGACTAGCGGGAGCCTACGAGCAGTACTTC
>.|TRBJ1-5|TRBV30|.
CAWSAGDPNQPQHF
TGTGCCTGGAGTGCGGGTGACCCCAATCAGCCCCAGCATTTT
>.|TRBJ1-2|TRBV7-6|.
CASSSSSGVNYGYTF
TGTGCCAGCAGCTCCTCTTCGGGAGTCAACTATGGCTACACCTTC
>.|TRBJ2-2|TRBV6-6|.
CASSYSTGELFF
TGTGCCAGCAGTTACTCGACAGGGGAGCTGTTTTTT
>.|TRBJ1-4|TRBV19|.
CASRAARGEEKLFF
TGTGCCAGTAGGGCGGCCAGAGGGGAAGAAAAACTGTTTTTT
>.|TRBJ1-1|TRBV30|few
CAQQVDTEAFF
TGTGCCCAACAGGTCGACACTGAAGCTTTCTTT
>.|TRBJ1-2|TRBV28|.
CASSPGEFGYTF
TGTGCCAGCAGTCCAGGGGAGTTTGGCTACACCTTC
>.|TRBJ2-7|TRBV9|.
CASSEGTTYEQYF
TGTGCCAGCAGCGAGGGGACAACCTACGAGCAGTACTTC
>TRBD1|TRBJ2-7|TRBV28|.
CASSPIDREYEQYF
TGTGCCAGCAGTCCTATCGACAGGGAGTACGAGCAGTACTTC
>TRBD1|TRBJ2-6|TRBV27|few
CASSGGTGAGANVLTF
TGTGCCAGCAGTGGCGGGACAGGGGCTGGGGCCAACGTCCTGACTTTC
>.|TRBJ1-1|TRBV5-1|once
CASTAQLNTEAFF
TGCGCCAGCACCGCTCAGCTGAACACTGAAGCTTTCTTT
>TRBD2|TRBJ2-2|TRBV29-1|.
CSVKRLARNANTGELFF
TGCAGCGTCAAGAGACTAGCGAGAAACGCGAACACCGGGGAGCTGTTTTTT
>.|TRBJ2-5|TRBV6-1|.
CASSEVLAVAGQGTQYF
TGTGCCAGCAGTGAAGTCCTGGCGGTGGCAGGGCAGGGGACCCAGTACTTC
>.|TRBJ2-5|TRBV4-1|.
CASSRLHFRGQETQYF
TGCGCCAGCAGCCGATTACACTTCAGGGGACAAGAGACCCAGTACTTC
>.|TRBJ1-2|TRBV30|.
CAWSVGQSYGYTF
TGTGCCTGGAGTGTAGGTCAGAGCTATGGCTACACCTTC
>.|TRBJ2-3|TRBV28|.
CASSSADTQYF
TGTGCCAGCAGTTCGGCAGATACGCAGTATTTT
>.|TRBJ1-1|TRBV30|once
CAWKVPGALNTEAFF
TGTGCCTGGAAGGTCCCAGGGGCCTTGAACACTGAAGCTTTCTTT
>TRBD2|TRBJ2-5|TRBV7-7|few
CASSSGLAGPETQYF
TGTGCTAGCAGCTCGGGACTAGCGGGTCCCGAGACCCAGTACTTC
>.|TRBJ2-7|TRBV15|.
CATSFEAVVDF
TGTGCCACCAGCTTCGAGGCGGTGGTGGACTTC
>.|TRBJ2-7|TRBV5-1|.
CASSLARGSYTYEQYF
TGCGCCAGCAGCTTGGCTCGCGGTTCCTACACCTACGAGCAGTACTTC
>TRBD1|TRBJ2-5|TRBV29-1|.
CSVGQGQETQYF
TGCAGCGTTGGACAGGGCCAAGAGACCCAGTACTTC
>TRBD1|TRBJ1-2|TRBV5-4|.
CASSPGTGYGYTF
TGTGCCAGCAGCCCCGGGACAGGCTATGGCTACACCTTC